A single count supports the clone carrying this TCR beta chain. The assay was immunoSEQ multiplex PCR, and TCRdb's table has in-frame clones only and misses some. The sample lists some 230,000 clones, roughly four fifths occurring once. Followed over time, Seattle patients had been enrolled while infection was active. The sample belongs to a study of blood T cell repertoires in COVID-19. Overall study: Collection of acute and convalescent COVID-19 samples took place in the United States, Italy and Spain. PBMCs, B-cell-depleted T cells, or T cells provided the cDNA or gDNA that made up the material.

V gave up 2 bases and J gave up 2 bases, with 15 bases separating them. Germline lookup yields CDR1 SEHNR and CDR2 FQNEAQ (reference sequence). The CDR3 is 17 amino acids. The rearrangement links TRBV7-9 to TRBJ2-2, with D perhaps TRBD2 (5 bases). Sequences were obtained from peripheral blood. This receptor was identified in a woman of 80 years or more with COVID-19, enrolled during active disease. The CDR3 sequence: CASSLKLAGPNTGELFF. The CDR3 DNA sequence: TGTGCCAGCAGCTTAAAGTTGGCGGGCCCCAACACCGGGGAGCTGTTTTTT.